This T cell receptor (beta chain) is drawn from a study of cytomegalovirus exposure and HLA in healthy donors. Study overall: Of 300 to 500 genotyped donors, about 80% grouped in the Caucasian-associated ancestry cluster.

The primer mix had 60 Vbeta and 13 Jbeta primers. The protocol was immunoSEQ multiplex PCR, while the TCRdb copy is restricted to in-frame clones and leaves out a portion. The sample shows about 190,000 clones, less than 90% of them seen only once. What was sequenced was PBMCs. This TCR was sampled from a woman aged 25 to 39 in good health and CMV-seronegative.

Written as DNA, the CDR3 is TGCAGCGTGCCAGCGGACAGGGTCCCAAATGAGCAGTTCTTC. Amino acid sequence: CSVPADRVPNEQFF. The chain employs TRBV29-1 and TRBJ2-1; 8 bases are a match to TRBD1. The CDR3 length is 14 residues. The germline CDR1 and CDR2 sequences are SQVTM and ANQGSEA. V lost 6 bases, J lost 7 bases, and 11 bases stayed unmatched.